The sequence of this T cell receptor beta chain was determined in a study of OX40 agonist ivuxolimab in advanced cancers. The study's findings and limits: Researchers did not determine the expanded peripheral T cells' antigen specificity.

The repertoire was sequenced with immunoSEQ multiplex PCR; TCRdb's copy has only in-frame clones and lacks some. Of about 70,000 clones detected, about 85% appear once; the ten largest clones hold around 5%. This CDR3 has 13 residues. V lost 4 bases and J lost 6, with 9 bases in between. The V gene's germline CDR1 is KGHSH and CDR2 LQKENI. With respect to this clone: No antigen is known for it.

The source of this sequence is an adult with an advanced solid tumor such as melanoma, head and neck, liver or kidney cancer. The specimen was CD4+ or CD8+ T cells sorted from blood, collected in a trial of the OX40 agonist ivuxolimab. This chain uses TRBV18 with TRBJ1-4; tentatively, D is TRBD1 (6 bases). The DNA for the CDR3 is TGTGCCAGCTCACGGGACACGGATGAAAAACTGTTTTTT. Protein: CASSRDTDEKLFF.